This TCR beta chain was documented in a study of T-cell reconstitution after alpha-beta-depleted transplantation in children. Study findings and constraints: A year had passed since transplant, and T-cell counts and diversity by then came mostly from newly produced T cells. Surviving recipient cells, namely T cells and thymic progenitors, were the source of high day-60 TCRbeta diversity in some patients.

V was pared by 2 bases and J by 8 bases, with 13 bases between. The CDR3 covers 14 residues. Unique molecular identifiers featured in how the TCRbeta library was prepared. Each CDR3 protein is one row after TCRdb ran MiXCR on the PCR reads. The table has 440,000 or so distinct CDR3 sequences, 43% seen once. This clonotype was detected only once. Its antigen is undetermined. The sequence was collected from a girl aged 2-10 years with aplastic anemia, due to receive a stem cell transplant. The specimen comprised PBMCs, sampled before TCRalphabeta/CD19-depleted stem cell transplant. The genes are TRBV12-3 or TRBV12-4 and TRBJ2-1; perhaps TRBD2 as D (5 bases). The CDR3 loop is CASSLLPMRDEQFF. CDR3 bases: TGTGCCAGCAGTTTACTCCCTATGAGGGATGAGCAGTTCTTC.